One and the same sample provided the 13 T cell receptor beta chains below, sequenced in a study of T cell changes during pregnancy in multiple sclerosis. Data came from immunoSEQ multiplex PCR; TCRdb stores just in-frame clones and leaves some out. This table holds 65,000 to 85,000 clones, 80% to 95% found once. The sample in question was CD4+ T cells from peripheral blood mononuclear cells, obtained after pregnancy. Receptors were obtained from a female donor with multiple sclerosis, enrolled in a pregnancy study.

The V call is TRBV5-4, the J call TRBJ1-3; D not certain. Trimming removed 1 base from V and 4 bases from J, with 12 bases in between. The CDR3 is 15 residues long. Germline CDR1 SGHNT, CDR2 YYREEE (reference sequence). The CDR3 nucleotides are TGTGCCAGCAGCTTGATTGGGCAGCAGGGAAACACCATATATTTT. Translating gives CASSLIGQQGNTIYF.

The gene calls are TRBV6-5 and TRBJ1-1; TRBD1 aligns across 9 bases. CDR3 length: 15 amino acids. CDR1 and CDR2 from the germline V gene are MNHEY and SVGAGI. J gave up 3 bases and V 5 bases, and 7 bases lay outside the gene matches. The CDR3 loop is CASSLGGQGYTEAFF. CDR3 sequence (DNA): TGTGCCAGCAGTCTTGGGGGACAGGGTTACACTGAAGCTTTCTTT.

J is TRBJ2-1 and V is TRBV7-3, with D perhaps matching TRBD1 (5 bases). In germline, CDR1 is SGHTA, CDR2 FQGTGA. CDR3 length equals 15 residues. The V and J ends lost 4 bases and 6 bases respectively, with 16 bases between them. CDR3 nucleotide sequence: TGTGCCAGCAGCTCTCGCAGGGTAGGTGGCAATGAGCAGTTCTTC. This gives the protein CASSSRRVGGNEQFF.

The genes are TRBV6-1 and TRBJ1-3; 8 bases map to TRBD1. Germline CDR1 MNHNS, CDR2 SASEGT. The CDR3 has 17 amino acids. The J segment lost 2 bases and the V segment lost 3 bases, leaving 9 bases of the junction unmatched. The chain's CDR3 is CASSDQTGEYAGNTIYF. CDR3 DNA: TGTGCCAGCAGTGACCAGACAGGGGAGTATGCTGGAAACACCATATATTTT.

The chain recombines TRBV2 with TRBJ2-3; TRBD2 matches at 14 bases. V lost 6 bases, J lost 9 bases, and 8 bases stayed unmatched. This CDR3 is built from 15 residues. The germline V gene encodes CDR1 SNHLY and CDR2 FYNNEI. CDR3: CASRRLAGGAETQYF. CDR3 nucleotides: TGTGCCAGCAGGAGACTAGCGGGAGGGGCTGAAACGCAGTATTTT.

The J gene is TRBJ2-2, the V gene TRBV11-3, with TRBD1 identical over 7 bases. J was trimmed by 3 bases and V by 1 base; bases with no gene match: 2. The CDR3 has 15 residues. CDR1 and CDR2 (germline): SGHNT, YENEEA. The CDR3 nucleotides read TGTGCCAGCAGCTTAGGACAGGGTTACACCGGGGAGCTGTTTTTT. This sequence encodes CASSLGQGYTGELFF.

V gene TRBV6-6 combines with J gene TRBJ2-5, with TRBD2 as a possible D gene (7 bases). Germline CDR1 MNHNY, CDR2 SVGAGI (reference sequence). The CDR3 loop spans 15 amino acids. Trimming stripped 7 bases from V and 4 bases from J, with 19 bases between. DNA for the CDR3: TGTGCCAGCACCCCCGAAGGGGGGGCGGGAGAGACCCAGTACTTC. Protein product: CASTPEGGAGETQYF.

The sample holds a few counts of this clone. The chain joins TRBV19 to TRBJ2-2; TRBD1 matches 11 bases. Germline CDR1 reads LNHDA; CDR2 reads SQIVND (reference sequence). Trimming removed 7 bases from V and 7 bases from J; junction bases left unmatched: 8. This CDR3 comprises 15 residues. CDR3 in amino acids: CASIQDRGRGGELFF. In nucleotides, the CDR3 is TGTGCCAGTATCCAGGACAGGGGGCGCGGCGGGGAGCTGTTTTTT.

The rearrangement joins TRBV2 to TRBJ2-2, with a tentative D call TRBD1 (7 bases). V dropped 11 bases and J dropped 4 bases, with 14 bases sitting between them. CDR1 SNHLY and CDR2 FYNNEI come from the germline V gene. The CDR3 sequence is 13 residues long. CDR3 region: CAGAQGGTGELFF. The CDR3 DNA reads as TGTGCCGGGGCTCAGGGGGGCACCGGGGAGCTGTTTTTT.

This clone was recorded only once. The chain is built from TRBV19 and TRBJ2-3; 8 nucleotides agree with TRBD2. Germline trimming cut 0 bases from V and 2 bases from J; bases unmatched to any gene: 7. The germline CDR1 and CDR2 sequences are LNHDA and SQIVND (reference sequence). The CDR3 spans 17 residues. CDR3 DNA: TGTGCCAGTAGTATAGATCCACGGACTAGCCTCACAGATACGCAGTATTTT. Amino acid sequence: CASSIDPRTSLTDTQYF.

This clone has just a few counts. The chain is built from TRBV2 and TRBJ1-2; TRBD1 matches 12 bases. Germline V lookup: CDR1 SNHLY, CDR2 FYNNEI. With V trimmed by 6 bases and J by 11 bases, 7 bases remained unmatched. CDR3 length: 13 residues. The CDR3 region is CASSRGTGGLYTF. CDR3 nucleotide sequence: TGTGCCAGCAGCCGCGGGACAGGGGGCCTTTACACCTTC.

The chain uses TRBV4-1 and TRBJ1-2; D uncertain. Germline V gene lookup returns CDR1 MGHRA and CDR2 YSYEKL. V lost 1 base and J 6 bases, leaving 12 bases between the germline ends. The CDR3 has 14 amino acids. This CDR3 is CASSQGSSRDGYTF. CDR3 coding DNA: TGCGCCAGCAGCCAAGGAAGTTCCCGGGATGGCTACACCTTC.

The rearrangement uses TRBV4-2 and TRBJ2-1, with a weak D call TRBD2 (6 bases). Trimming shortened V by 0 bases and J by 0 bases, and 15 bases separated the two germline ends. CDR3 length equals 18 residues. Germline lookup yields CDR1 LGHNA and CDR2 YNFKEQ. Here the CDR3 reads CASSQDRNSGSSYNEQFF. CDR3 nucleotide sequence: TGTGCCAGCAGCCAAGATAGGAATAGCGGCAGCTCCTACAATGAGCAGTTCTTC.